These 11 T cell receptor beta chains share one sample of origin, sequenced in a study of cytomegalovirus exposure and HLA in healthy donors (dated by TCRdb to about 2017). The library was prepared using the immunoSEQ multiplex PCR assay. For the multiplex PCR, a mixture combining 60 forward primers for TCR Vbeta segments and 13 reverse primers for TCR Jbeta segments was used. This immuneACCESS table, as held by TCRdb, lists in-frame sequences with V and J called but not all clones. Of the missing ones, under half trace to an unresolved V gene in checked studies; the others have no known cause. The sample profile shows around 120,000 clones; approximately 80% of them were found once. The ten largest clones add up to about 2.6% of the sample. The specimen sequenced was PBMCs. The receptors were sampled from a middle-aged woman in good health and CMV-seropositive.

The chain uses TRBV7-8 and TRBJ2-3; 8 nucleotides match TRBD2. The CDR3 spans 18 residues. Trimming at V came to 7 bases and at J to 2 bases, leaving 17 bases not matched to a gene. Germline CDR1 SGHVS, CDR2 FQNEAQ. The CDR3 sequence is CASTLTWFVAGYTDTQYF. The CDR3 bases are TGTGCCAGCACCCTTACGTGGTTTGTAGCGGGGTACACAGATACGCAGTATTTT.

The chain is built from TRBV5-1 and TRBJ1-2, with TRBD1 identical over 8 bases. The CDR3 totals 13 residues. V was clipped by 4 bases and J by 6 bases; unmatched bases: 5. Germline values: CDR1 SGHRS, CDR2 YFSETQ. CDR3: CASSPGGAHGYTF. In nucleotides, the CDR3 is TGCGCCAGCAGCCCAGGGGGCGCGCATGGCTACACCTTC.

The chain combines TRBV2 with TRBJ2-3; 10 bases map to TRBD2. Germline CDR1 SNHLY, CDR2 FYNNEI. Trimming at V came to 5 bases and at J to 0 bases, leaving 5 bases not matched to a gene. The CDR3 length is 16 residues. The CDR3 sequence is CASSRLAGASTDTQYF. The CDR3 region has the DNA TGTGCCAGCAGTCGACTAGCGGGTGCTAGCACAGATACGCAGTATTTT.

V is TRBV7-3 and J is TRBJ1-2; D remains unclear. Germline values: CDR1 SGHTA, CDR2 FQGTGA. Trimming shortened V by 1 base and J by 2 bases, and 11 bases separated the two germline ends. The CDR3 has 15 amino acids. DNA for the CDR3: TGTGCCAGCAGCTTAAATGGCGGTAGCAACTATGGCTACACCTTC. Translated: CASSLNGGSNYGYTF.

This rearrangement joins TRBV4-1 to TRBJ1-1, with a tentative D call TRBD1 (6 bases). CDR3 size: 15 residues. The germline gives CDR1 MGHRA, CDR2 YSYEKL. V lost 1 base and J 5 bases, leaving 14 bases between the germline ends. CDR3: CASSQAEDSGTEAFF. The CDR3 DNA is TGCGCCAGCAGCCAAGCCGAGGACAGTGGGACTGAAGCTTTCTTT.

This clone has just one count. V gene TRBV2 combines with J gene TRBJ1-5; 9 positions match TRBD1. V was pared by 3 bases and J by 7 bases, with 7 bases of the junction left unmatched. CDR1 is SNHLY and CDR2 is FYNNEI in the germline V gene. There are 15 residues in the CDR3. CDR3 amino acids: CASSDWDRAEQPQHF. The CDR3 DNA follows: TGTGCCAGCAGTGATTGGGACAGGGCTGAACAGCCCCAGCATTTT.

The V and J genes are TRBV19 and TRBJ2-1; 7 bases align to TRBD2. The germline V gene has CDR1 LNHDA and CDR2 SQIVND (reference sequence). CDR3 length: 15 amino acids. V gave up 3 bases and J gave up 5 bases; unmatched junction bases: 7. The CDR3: CASSIGLAVHNEQFF. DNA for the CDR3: TGTGCCAGTAGTATTGGTCTAGCGGTACACAATGAGCAGTTCTTC.

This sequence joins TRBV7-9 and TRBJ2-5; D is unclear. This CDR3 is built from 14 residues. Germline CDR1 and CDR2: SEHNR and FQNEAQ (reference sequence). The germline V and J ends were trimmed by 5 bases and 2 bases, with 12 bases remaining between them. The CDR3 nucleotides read TGTGCCAGCAGCGACCCCGGGTTGCAAGAGACCCAGTACTTC. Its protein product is CASSDPGLQETQYF.

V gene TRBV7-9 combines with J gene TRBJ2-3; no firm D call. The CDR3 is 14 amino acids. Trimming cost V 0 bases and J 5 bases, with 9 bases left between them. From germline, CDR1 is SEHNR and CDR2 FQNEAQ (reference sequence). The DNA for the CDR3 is TGTGCCAGCAGCTTAGCTGCGGCGTTAGATACGCAGTATTTT. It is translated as CASSLAAALDTQYF.

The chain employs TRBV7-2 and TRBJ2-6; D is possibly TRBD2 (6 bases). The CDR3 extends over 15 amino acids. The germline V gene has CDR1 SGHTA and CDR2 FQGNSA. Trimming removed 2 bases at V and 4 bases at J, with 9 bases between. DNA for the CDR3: TGTGCCAGCAGCTTATGGGGAGGCGGGGCCAACGTCCTGACTTTC. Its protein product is CASSLWGGGANVLTF. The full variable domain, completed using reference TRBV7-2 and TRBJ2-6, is GAGVSQSPSNKVTEKGKDVELRCDPISGHTALYWYRQSLGQGLEFLIYFQGNSAPDKSGLPSDRFSAERTGGSVSTLTIQRTQQEDSAVYLCASSLWGGGANVLTFGAGSRLTVL.

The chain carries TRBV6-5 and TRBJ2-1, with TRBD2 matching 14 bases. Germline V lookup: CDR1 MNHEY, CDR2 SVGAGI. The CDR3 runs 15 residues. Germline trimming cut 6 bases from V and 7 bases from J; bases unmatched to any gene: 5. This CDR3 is CASRRTSGGPNEQFF. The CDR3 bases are TGTGCCAGCAGACGGACTAGCGGGGGGCCAAATGAGCAGTTCTTC.